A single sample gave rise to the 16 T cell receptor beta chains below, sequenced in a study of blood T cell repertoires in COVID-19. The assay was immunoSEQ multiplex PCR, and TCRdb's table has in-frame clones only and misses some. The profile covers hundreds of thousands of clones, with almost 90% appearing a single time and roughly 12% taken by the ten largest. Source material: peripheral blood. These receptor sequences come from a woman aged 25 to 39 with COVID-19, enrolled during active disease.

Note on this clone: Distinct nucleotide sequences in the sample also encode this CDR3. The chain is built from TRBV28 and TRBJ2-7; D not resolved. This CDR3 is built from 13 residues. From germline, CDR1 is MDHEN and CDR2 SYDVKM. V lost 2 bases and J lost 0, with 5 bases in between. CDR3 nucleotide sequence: TGTGCCAGCAGTTTAGACATCTCCTACGAGCAGTACTTC. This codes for CASSLDISYEQYF.

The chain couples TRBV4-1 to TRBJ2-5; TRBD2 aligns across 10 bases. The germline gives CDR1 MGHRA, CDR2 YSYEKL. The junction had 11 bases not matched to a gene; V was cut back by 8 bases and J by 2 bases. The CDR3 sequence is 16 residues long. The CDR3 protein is CASGDLIAGGQETQYF. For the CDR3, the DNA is TGCGCCAGCGGGGATCTAATAGCGGGAGGACAAGAGACCCAGTACTTC.

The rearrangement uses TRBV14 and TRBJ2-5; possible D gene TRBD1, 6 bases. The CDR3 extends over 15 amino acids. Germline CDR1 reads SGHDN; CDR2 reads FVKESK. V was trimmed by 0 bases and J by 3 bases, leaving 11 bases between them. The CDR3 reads CASSQDWAGEETQYF. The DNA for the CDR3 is TGTGCCAGCAGCCAAGATTGGGCAGGGGAAGAGACCCAGTACTTC.

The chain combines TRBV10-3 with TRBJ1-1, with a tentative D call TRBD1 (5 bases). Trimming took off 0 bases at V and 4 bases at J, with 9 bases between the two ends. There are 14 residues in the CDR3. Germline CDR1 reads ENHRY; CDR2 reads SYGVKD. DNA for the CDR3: TGTGCCATCAGTGAGTCGCTCGGGGGCACTGAAGCTTTCTTT. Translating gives CAISESLGGTEAFF.

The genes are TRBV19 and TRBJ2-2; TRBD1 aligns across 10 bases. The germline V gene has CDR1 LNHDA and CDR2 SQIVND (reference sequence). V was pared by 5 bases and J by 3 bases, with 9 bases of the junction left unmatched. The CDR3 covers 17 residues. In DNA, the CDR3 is TGTGCCAGTAGTGGGGTCGCGGGACAGGGGCACACCGGGGAGCTGTTTTTT. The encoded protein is CASSGVAGQGHTGELFF.

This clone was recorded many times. The CDR3 DNA reads TGTGCCAGCCTACCGGGACTAGACGGAGAGACCCAGTACTTC. Protein sequence: CASLPGLDGETQYF. The chain is built from TRBV2 and TRBJ2-5; 8 nucleotides align to TRBD2. Germline CDR1 reads SNHLY; CDR2 reads FYNNEI. V lost 8 bases and J lost 4; bases outside the gene matches: 9. The CDR3 has 14 amino acids.

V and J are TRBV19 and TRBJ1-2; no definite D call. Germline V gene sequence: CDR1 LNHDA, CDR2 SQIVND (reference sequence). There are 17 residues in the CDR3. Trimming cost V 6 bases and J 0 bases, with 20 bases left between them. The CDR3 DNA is TGTGCCAGTAGCGTCTTCGTGGAGGTGAGGGCTAACTATGGCTACACCTTC. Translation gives CASSVFVEVRANYGYTF.

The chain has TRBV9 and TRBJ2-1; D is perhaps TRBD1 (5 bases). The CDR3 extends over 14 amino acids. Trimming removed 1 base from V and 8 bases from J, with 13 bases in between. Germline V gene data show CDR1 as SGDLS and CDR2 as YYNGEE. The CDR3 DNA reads TGTGCCAGCAGCGTACGCCCAGGGAAGGATGAGCAGTTCTTC. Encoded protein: CASSVRPGKDEQFF.

DNA for the CDR3: TGCGCCAGCAGCTTAACAGGGGCCCTACCCTACACTGAAGCTTTCTTT. Amino acid sequence: CASSLTGALPYTEAFF. The gene calls are TRBV5-1 and TRBJ1-1; 7 positions agree with TRBD1. The CDR3 length is 16 residues. Trimming cost V 2 bases and J 3 bases; bases outside gene matches: 10. CDR1 and CDR2 from the germline V gene are SGHRS and YFSETQ.

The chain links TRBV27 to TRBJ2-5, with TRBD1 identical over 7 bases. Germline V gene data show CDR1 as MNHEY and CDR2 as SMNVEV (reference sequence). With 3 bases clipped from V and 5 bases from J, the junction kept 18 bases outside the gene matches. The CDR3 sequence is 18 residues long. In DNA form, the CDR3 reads TGTGCCAGCAGTTTGTGGGGGTACAGGGGCTTTTCGGAGGAGACCCAGTACTTC. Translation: CASSLWGYRGFSEETQYF.

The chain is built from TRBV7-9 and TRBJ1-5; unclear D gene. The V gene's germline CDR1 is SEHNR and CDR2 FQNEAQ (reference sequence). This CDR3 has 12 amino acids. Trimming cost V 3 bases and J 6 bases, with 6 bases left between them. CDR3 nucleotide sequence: TGTGCCAGCAGCTTCTACCCTCAGCCCCAGCATTTT. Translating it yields CASSFYPQPQHF.

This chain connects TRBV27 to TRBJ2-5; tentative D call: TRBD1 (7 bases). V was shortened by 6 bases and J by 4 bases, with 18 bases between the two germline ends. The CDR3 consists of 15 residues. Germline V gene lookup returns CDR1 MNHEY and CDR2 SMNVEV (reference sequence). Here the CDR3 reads CASRGGGRSRETQYF. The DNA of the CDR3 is TGTGCCAGCAGAGGAGGGGGCCGGAGTAGAGAGACCCAGTACTTC.

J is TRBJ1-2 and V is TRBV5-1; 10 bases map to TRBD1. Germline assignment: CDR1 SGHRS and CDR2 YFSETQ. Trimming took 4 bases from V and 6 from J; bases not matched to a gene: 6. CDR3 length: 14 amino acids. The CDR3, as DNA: TGCGCCAGCAGCGGGGACAGGGGAGGGAATGGCTACACCTTC. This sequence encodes CASSGDRGGNGYTF.

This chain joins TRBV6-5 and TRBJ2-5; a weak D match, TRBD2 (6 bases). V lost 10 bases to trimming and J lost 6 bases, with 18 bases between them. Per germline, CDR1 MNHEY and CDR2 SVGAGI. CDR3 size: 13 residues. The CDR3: CATRGLPGKTQYF. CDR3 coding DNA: TGTGCCACCCGGGGACTCCCGGGGAAGACCCAGTACTTC.

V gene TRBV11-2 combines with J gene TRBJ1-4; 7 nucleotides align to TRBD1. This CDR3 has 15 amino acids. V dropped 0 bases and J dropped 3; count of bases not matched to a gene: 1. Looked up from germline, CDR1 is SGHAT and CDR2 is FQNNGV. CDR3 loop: CASSLDGTANEKLFF. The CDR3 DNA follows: TGTGCCAGCAGCTTAGATGGGACAGCTAATGAAAAACTGTTTTTT.

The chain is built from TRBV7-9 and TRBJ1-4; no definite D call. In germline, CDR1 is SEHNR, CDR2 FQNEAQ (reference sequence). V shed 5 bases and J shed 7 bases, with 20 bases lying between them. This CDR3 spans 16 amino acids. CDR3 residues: CASSPSVGVVIEKLFF. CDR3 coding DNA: TGTGCCAGCAGCCCCTCGGTCGGGGTAGTAATTGAAAAACTGTTTTTT.